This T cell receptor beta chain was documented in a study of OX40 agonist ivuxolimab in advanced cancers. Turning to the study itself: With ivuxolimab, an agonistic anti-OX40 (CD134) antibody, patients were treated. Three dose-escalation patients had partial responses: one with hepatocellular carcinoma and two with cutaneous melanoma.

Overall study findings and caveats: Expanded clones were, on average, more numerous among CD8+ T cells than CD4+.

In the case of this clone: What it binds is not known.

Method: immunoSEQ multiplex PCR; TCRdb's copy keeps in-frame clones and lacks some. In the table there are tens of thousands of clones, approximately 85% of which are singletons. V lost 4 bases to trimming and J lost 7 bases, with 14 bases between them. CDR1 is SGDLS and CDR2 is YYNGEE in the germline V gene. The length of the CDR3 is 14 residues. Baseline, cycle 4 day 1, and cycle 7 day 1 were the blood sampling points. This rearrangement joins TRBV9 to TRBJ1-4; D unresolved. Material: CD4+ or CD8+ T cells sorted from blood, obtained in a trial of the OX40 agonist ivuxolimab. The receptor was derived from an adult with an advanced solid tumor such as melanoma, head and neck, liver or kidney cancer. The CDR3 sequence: CASSPTGLTEKLFF. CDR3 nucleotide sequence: TGTGCCAGCAGCCCCACCGGGCTCACTGAAAAACTGTTTTTT.